The 8 T cell receptor beta chains below come from one sample, sequenced in a study of blood T cell repertoires in COVID-19. Profiled with immunoSEQ multiplex PCR; TCRdb holds only in-frame clones, not every one. This sample has some 320,000 clones, with around nine tenths found just once. Sequenced sample: PBMCs or T cells enriched from blood (not recorded which). These receptor sequences come from a man aged 55 to 69 who had recovered from COVID-19.

The rearrangement links TRBV11-2 to TRBJ2-7; tentatively, D is TRBD2 (5 bases). This CDR3 is built from 15 residues. Trimming removed 0 bases from V and 0 bases from J, with 9 bases in between. Germline loops: CDR1 SGHAT, CDR2 FQNNGV. CDR3 sequence: CASSLDLGSSYEQYF. CDR3 DNA sequence: TGTGCCAGCAGCTTAGATCTAGGGAGCTCCTACGAGCAGTACTTC.

This chain connects TRBV12-5 to TRBJ2-7; no firm D call. With 1 base removed from V and 0 bases from J, the gap between germline ends came to 7 bases. This CDR3 spans 14 amino acids. Germline CDR1 LGHNT, CDR2 FRNRAP. The CDR3 spells CASGLAGSSYEQYF. CDR3 DNA sequence: TGTGCTAGTGGTTTGGCAGGAAGCTCCTACGAGCAGTACTTC.

This CDR3 reads CAISESWASGKAGELFF. The DNA of the CDR3 is TGTGCCATCAGTGAGTCTTGGGCTAGCGGGAAGGCAGGGGAGCTGTTTTTT. V usage is TRBV10-3 and J usage is TRBJ2-2; TRBD2 matches 9 bases. Germline V CDR1 and CDR2: ENHRY, SYGVKD. This CDR3 has 17 residues. J gave up 8 bases and V 0 bases, and 10 bases lay outside the gene matches.

The chain employs TRBV27 and TRBJ2-2, with a possible D match to TRBD1 (5 bases). The ends were cut back, 10 bases at V and 7 bases at J, with 10 bases in the middle. CDR1 is MNHEY, CDR2 SMNVEV, per germline (reference sequence). This CDR3 spans 11 amino acids. The CDR3 region is CATTGGGELFF. The CDR3 DNA sequence: TGTGCCACCACAGGTGGCGGGGAGCTGTTTTTT.

The chain has TRBV7-2 and TRBJ1-5; D gene uncertain. From germline, CDR1 is SGHTA and CDR2 FQGNSA. The CDR3 runs 14 residues. Trimming shortened V by 2 bases and J by 3 bases, and 8 bases separated the two germline ends. DNA for the CDR3: TGTGCCAGCAGCTTAAGTCAGTACAATCAGCCCCAGCATTTT. Amino acids: CASSLSQYNQPQHF.

The chain joins TRBV6-5 to TRBJ2-5, with 7 bases identical to TRBD2. Trimming removed 5 bases from V and 5 bases from J; junction bases left unmatched: 8. CDR3 size: 14 residues. CDR1 is MNHEY, CDR2 SVGAGI, per germline. CDR3 in DNA: TGTGCCAGCAGTCAGACTAGCTTTATGGAGACCCAGTACTTC. It is translated as CASSQTSFMETQYF.

The chain has TRBV30 and TRBJ2-3, with 9 bases identical to TRBD2. From germline, CDR1 is GTSNPN and CDR2 SVGIG (reference sequence). The length of the CDR3 is 14 residues. The trim removed 3 bases at V and 0 bases at J, leaving 1 base unmatched. CDR3 residues: CAWRLAGSTDTQYF. The CDR3 DNA is TGTGCCTGGAGACTAGCGGGTAGCACAGATACGCAGTATTTT.

The chain carries TRBV18 and TRBJ1-1, with D possibly being TRBD1 (5 bases). Germline assignment: CDR1 KGHSH and CDR2 LQKENI. The CDR3 totals 13 residues. V lost 5 bases, J lost 1 base, and 8 bases lay in between. The CDR3, as DNA: TGTGCCAGCTCAATGGACAAGAACACTGAAGCTTTCTTT. It specifies CASSMDKNTEAFF.